This T cell receptor beta chain was observed in a study of T cell responses to AZD1222 COVID-19 vaccine. The CDR3 contains 16 residues. Of note for this clone: Its specificity is not known.

Overall study findings and caveats: Along spike, vaccine-associated CD4 TCRs were found throughout, with dominance at 160-218 and 743-854.

Method: immunoSEQ multiplex PCR; TCRdb's copy keeps in-frame clones and lacks some. The sample includes under 150,000 clones, around nine tenths seen only once; the top ten take approximately 9%. Specimen: peripheral blood, collected 28 days after the second AZD1222 dose. The gene calls are TRBV1 and TRBJ2-3; TRBD1, as called in the table, went unchecked against the DNA. TRBV1 is a pseudogene. The receptor comes from an adult who received the AZD1222 COVID-19 vaccine. The CDR3 DNA follows: TGCACCAGCAGTCGGGACATTAAGGCAAGCACAGATACGCAGTATTTT. It codes for CTSSRDIKASTDTQYF.